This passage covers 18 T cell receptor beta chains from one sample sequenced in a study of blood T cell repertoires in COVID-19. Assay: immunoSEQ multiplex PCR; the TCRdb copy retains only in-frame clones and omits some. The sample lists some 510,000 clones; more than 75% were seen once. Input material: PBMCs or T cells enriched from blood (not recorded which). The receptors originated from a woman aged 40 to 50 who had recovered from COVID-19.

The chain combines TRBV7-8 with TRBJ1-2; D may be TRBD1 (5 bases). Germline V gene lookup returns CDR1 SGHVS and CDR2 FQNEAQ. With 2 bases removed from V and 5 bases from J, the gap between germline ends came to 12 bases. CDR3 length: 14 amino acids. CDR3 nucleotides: TGTGCCAGCAGCTTACAGCAGACAGCTTATGGCTACACCTTC. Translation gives CASSLQQTAYGYTF.

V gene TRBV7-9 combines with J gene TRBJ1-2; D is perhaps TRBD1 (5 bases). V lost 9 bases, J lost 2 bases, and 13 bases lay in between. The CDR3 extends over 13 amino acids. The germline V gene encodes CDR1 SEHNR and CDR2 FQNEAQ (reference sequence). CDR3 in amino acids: CASADIRNYGYTF. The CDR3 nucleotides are TGTGCCAGTGCGGACATACGAAACTATGGCTACACCTTC.

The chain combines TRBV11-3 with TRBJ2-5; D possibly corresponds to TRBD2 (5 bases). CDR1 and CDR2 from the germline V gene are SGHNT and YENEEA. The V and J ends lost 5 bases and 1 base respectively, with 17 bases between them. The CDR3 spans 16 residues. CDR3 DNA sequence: TGTGCCAGCAGCCGTCAACTACGGGGTATCCAAGAGACCCAGTACTTC. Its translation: CASSRQLRGIQETQYF.

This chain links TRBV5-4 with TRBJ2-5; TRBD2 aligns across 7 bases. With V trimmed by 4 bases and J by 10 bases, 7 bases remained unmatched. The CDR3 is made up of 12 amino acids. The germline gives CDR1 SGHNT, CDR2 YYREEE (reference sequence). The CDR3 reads CASSPQGGGQYF. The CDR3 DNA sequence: TGTGCCAGCAGCCCCCAGGGCGGGGGCCAGTACTTC.

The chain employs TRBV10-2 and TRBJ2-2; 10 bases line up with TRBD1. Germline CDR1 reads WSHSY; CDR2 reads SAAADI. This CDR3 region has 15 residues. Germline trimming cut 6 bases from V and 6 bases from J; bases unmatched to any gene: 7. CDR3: CASRTGGSSAGELFF. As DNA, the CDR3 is TGCGCCAGCAGGACAGGGGGCAGTTCCGCCGGGGAGCTGTTTTTT.

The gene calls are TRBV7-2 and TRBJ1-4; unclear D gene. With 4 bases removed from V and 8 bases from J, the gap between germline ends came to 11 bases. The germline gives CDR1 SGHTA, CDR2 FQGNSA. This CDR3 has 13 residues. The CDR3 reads CASSWAGGEKLFF. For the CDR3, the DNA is TGTGCCAGCAGCTGGGCAGGTGGGGAAAAACTGTTTTTT.

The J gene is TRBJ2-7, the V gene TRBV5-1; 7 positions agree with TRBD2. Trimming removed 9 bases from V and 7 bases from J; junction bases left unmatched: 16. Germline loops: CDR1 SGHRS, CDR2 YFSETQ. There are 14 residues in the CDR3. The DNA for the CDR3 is TGCGCCACCGGGTGGGGGGGAGACACCGGAGAGCAGTACTTC. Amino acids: CATGWGGDTGEQYF.

The CDR3 reads CAISERTSGRYEQYF. The CDR3 nucleotides read TGTGCCATCAGTGAGCGGACTAGCGGAAGATACGAGCAGTACTTC. The chain combines TRBV10-3 with TRBJ2-7; the match to TRBD2 covers 10 bases. The J segment lost 4 bases and the V segment lost 2 bases, leaving 5 bases of the junction unmatched. The CDR3 runs 15 residues. Germline CDR1 and CDR2: ENHRY and SYGVKD.

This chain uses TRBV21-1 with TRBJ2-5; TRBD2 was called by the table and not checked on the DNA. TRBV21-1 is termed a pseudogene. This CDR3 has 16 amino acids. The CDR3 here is CASSATTSGRWETQYF. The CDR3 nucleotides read TGTGCCAGCAGCGCTACGACTAGCGGGAGGTGGGAGACCCAGTACTTC.

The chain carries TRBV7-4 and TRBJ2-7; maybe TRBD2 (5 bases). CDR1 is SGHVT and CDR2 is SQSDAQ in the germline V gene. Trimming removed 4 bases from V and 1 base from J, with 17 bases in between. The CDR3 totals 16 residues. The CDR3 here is CASSSWCGPGSYEQYF. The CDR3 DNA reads TGTGCCAGCAGCTCCTGGTGCGGCCCGGGGTCCTACGAGCAGTACTTC.

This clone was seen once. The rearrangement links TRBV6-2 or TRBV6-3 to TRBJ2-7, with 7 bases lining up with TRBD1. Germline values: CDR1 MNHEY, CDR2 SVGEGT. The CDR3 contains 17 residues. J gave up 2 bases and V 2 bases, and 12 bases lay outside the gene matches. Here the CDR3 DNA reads TGTGCCAGCAGTTACCACCCGAGGACAGGAATTACCTACGAGCAGTACTTC. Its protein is CASSYHPRTGITYEQYF.

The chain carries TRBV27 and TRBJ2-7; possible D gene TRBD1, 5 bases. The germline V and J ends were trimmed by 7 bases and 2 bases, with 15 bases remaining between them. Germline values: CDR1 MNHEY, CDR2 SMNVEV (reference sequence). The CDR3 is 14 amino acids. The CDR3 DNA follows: TGTGCCAGCAAGGAGACAGCCCAGACCTACGAGCAGTACTTC. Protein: CASKETAQTYEQYF.

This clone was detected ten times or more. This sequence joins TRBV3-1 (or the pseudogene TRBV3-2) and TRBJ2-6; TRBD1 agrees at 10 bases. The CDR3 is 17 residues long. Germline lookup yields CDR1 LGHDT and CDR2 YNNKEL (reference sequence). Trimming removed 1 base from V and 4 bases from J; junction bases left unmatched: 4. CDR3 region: CASSQGTGGSGANVLTF. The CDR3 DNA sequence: TGTGCCAGCAGCCAAGGGACAGGGGGGTCCGGGGCCAACGTCCTGACTTTC.

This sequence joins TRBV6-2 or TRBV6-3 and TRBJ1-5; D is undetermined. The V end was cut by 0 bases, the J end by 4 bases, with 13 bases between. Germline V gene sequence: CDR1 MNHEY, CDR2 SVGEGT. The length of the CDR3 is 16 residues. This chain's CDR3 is CASSYSEGRINQPQHF. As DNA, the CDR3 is TGTGCCAGCAGTTACTCGGAAGGGAGGATAAATCAGCCCCAGCATTTT.

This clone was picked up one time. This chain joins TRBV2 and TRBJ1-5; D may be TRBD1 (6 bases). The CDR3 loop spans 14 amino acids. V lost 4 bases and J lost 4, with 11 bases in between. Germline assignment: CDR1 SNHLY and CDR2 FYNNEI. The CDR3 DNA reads TGTGCCAGCAGTGGGCAGGGGCTTAATCAGCCCCAGCATTTT. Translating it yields CASSGQGLNQPQHF.

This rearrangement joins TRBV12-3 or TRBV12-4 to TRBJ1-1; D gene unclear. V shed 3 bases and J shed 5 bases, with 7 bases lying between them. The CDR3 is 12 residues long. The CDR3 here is CASSFSYTEAFF. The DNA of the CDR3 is TGTGCCAGCAGTTTTTCCTATACTGAAGCTTTCTTT.

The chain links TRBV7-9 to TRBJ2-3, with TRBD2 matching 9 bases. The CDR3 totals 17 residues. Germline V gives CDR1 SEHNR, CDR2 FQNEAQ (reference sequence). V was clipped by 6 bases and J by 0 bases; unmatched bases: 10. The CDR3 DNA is TGTGCCAGCAGTAGTAGGCTAGCGGGAACTAGCACAGATACGCAGTATTTT. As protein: CASSSRLAGTSTDTQYF.

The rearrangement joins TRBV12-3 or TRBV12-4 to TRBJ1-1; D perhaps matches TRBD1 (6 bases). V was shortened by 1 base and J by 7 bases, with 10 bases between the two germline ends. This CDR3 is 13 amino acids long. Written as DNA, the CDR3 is TGTGCCAGCAGTTTAGACAGGGCGCTTGAAGCTTTCTTT. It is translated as CASSLDRALEAFF.